This passage covers 22 T cell receptor beta chains from one sample sequenced in a study of blood T cell repertoires in COVID-19. TCRdb's table, derived via immunoSEQ multiplex PCR, lists solely in-frame clones and lacks some. In the table there are over 120,000 clones, approximately 78% of which are singletons. The sequenced sample consisted of PBMCs or T cells enriched from blood (not recorded which). Source of these receptors: a woman between 45 and 65 years old who had recovered from COVID-19.

This chain uses TRBV14 with TRBJ1-2, with D unresolved. Trimming cost V 1 base and J 8 bases, with 11 bases left between them. Germline V gene lookup returns CDR1 SGHDN and CDR2 FVKESK. The CDR3 spans 13 residues. The CDR3 DNA sequence: TGTGCCAGCAGCCAAGTTGGAGAGGAGGGCTACACCTTC. Encoded protein: CASSQVGEEGYTF.

This rearrangement joins TRBV29-1 to TRBJ2-7; 10 bases map to TRBD1. The length of the CDR3 is 12 residues. Germline values: CDR1 SQVTM, CDR2 ANQGSEA. V lost 7 bases and J lost 6; bases outside the gene matches: 6. The CDR3 DNA reads TGCAGCGCCAGGGACAGGGGAATCGAGCAGTACTTC. Encoded protein: CSARDRGIEQYF.

This chain uses TRBV19 with TRBJ1-2; 8 bases are a match to TRBD1. The V gene end was trimmed by 7 bases and the J gene end by 8 bases; junction bases not matched to a gene: 15. The CDR3 runs 15 residues. Germline CDR1 and CDR2: LNHDA and SQIVND (reference sequence). CDR3 DNA sequence: TGTGCCAGTATTAATATGGACAGGGAAGGGAACGGCTACACCTTC. Amino acid sequence: CASINMDREGNGYTF.

The gene calls are TRBV11-2 and TRBJ2-1, with 8 bases identical to TRBD1. This CDR3 comprises 19 residues. Germline trimming cut 7 bases from V and 3 bases from J; bases unmatched to any gene: 20. The V gene's germline CDR1 is SGHAT and CDR2 FQNNGV. CDR3 region: CASKSGTGSPTESYNEQFF. The CDR3 DNA is TGTGCCAGCAAATCCGGGACAGGCTCGCCCACTGAAAGCTACAATGAGCAGTTCTTC.

The rearrangement uses TRBV28 and TRBJ1-3; 7 bases are a match to TRBD1. Losses at the gene ends were 6 bases for V and 2 bases for J; bases not matched to a gene: 7. Germline CDR1 MDHEN, CDR2 SYDVKM. This CDR3 has 15 residues. The CDR3 DNA follows: TGTGCCAGCAGGTATGATCAGGGGGCTGGAAACACCATATATTTT. Its protein product is CASRYDQGAGNTIYF.

This clone occurred once. The V call is TRBV30, the J call TRBJ2-1, with 7 bases fitting TRBD1. Germline trimming cut 1 base from V and 0 bases from J; bases unmatched to any gene: 9. This CDR3 has 17 residues. Per germline, CDR1 GTSNPN and CDR2 SVGIG (reference sequence). The CDR3 coding sequence is TGTGCCTGGAGTGATCGGGACAGCCCATTCTCCTACAATGAGCAGTTCTTC. It yields the protein CAWSDRDSPFSYNEQFF.

The chain carries TRBV28 and TRBJ1-6; TRBD1 is a possible D gene (5 bases). The V and J ends lost 6 bases and 10 bases respectively, with 16 bases between them. Germline V gene sequence: CDR1 MDHEN, CDR2 SYDVKM. CDR3 length: 14 amino acids. CDR3 sequence reads: CASSPGPRGSPLHF. CDR3 nucleotide sequence: TGTGCCAGCAGCCCCGGGCCCCGGGGGTCACCCCTCCACTTT. Supplemented by reference TRBV28 and TRBJ1-6, the full variable domain reads DVKVTQSSRYLVKRTGEKVFLECVQDMDHENMFWYRQDPGLGLRLIYFSYDVKMKEKGDIPEGYSVSREKKERFSLILESASTNQTSMYLCASSPGPRGSPLHFGNGTRLTVT.

This clone occurred once. The chain couples TRBV18 to TRBJ1-3; no definite D call. The CDR3 totals 15 residues. CDR1 and CDR2 from the germline V gene are KGHSH and LQKENI. V lost 3 bases and J lost 0, with 9 bases in between. In DNA form, the CDR3 reads TGTGCCAGCTCACCTGGGAGGGCCTCTGGAAACACCATATATTTT. Its translation: CASSPGRASGNTIYF.

The V gene is TRBV11-1, the J gene TRBJ1-1, with TRBD1 as a possible D gene (6 bases). Per the germline V gene, CDR1 is SGHAT and CDR2 is FQDESV (reference sequence). Trimming stripped 5 bases from V and 1 base from J, with 11 bases between. The CDR3 is 14 amino acids. DNA for the CDR3: TGTGCCAGCAGCGCATTGACAGGGAACACTGAAGCTTTCTTT. Protein sequence: CASSALTGNTEAFF.

This clone occurred a few times. The rearrangement joins TRBV5-8 to TRBJ1-1; the D gene is possibly TRBD1 (6 bases). Trimming left V 1 base short and J 1 base short, with 11 bases between. The CDR3 is 15 residues long. The germline gives CDR1 SGHTS, CDR2 YDEGEE. The CDR3 DNA follows: TGTGCCAGCAGCTTGATGCAGGGGAGGAACACTGAAGCTTTCTTT. It codes for CASSLMQGRNTEAFF. The full variable domain, completed using reference TRBV5-8 and TRBJ1-1, is EAGVTQSPTHLIKTRGQQATLRCSPISGHTSVYWYQQALGLGLQFLLWYDEGEERNRGNFPPRFSGRQFPNYSSELNVNALELEDSALYLCASSLMQGRNTEAFFGQGTRLTVV.

This rearrangement joins TRBV5-1 to TRBJ1-6; D is undetermined. V was trimmed by 0 bases and J by 0 bases, leaving 10 bases between them. Germline assignment: CDR1 SGHRS and CDR2 YFSETQ. The CDR3 covers 17 residues. Written as DNA, the CDR3 is TGCGCCAGCAGCTTGGGCCTCTTGAGCTCCTATAATTCACCCCTCCACTTT. Protein sequence: CASSLGLLSSYNSPLHF.

This clone was counted between two and nine times. The chain links TRBV11-3 to TRBJ1-5; a weak D match, TRBD1 (5 bases). Trimming took off 1 base at V and 0 bases at J, with 22 bases between the two ends. CDR1 is SGHNT and CDR2 is YENEEA in the germline V gene. This CDR3 contains 20 residues. CDR3 amino acids: CASSLAIRRQRRHSNQPQHF. The CDR3 DNA reads TGTGCCAGCAGCTTAGCAATCCGTCGACAGAGGAGACATAGCAATCAGCCCCAGCATTTT. Based on the CDR3 plus reference TRBV11-3 and TRBJ1-5, the full variable domain is EAGVVQSPRYKIIEKKQPVAFWCNPISGHNTLYWYLQNLGQGPELLIRYENEEAVDDSQLPKDRFSAERLKGVDSTLKIQPAELGDSAVYLCASSLAIRRQRRHSNQPQHFGDGTRLSIL.

The rearrangement joins TRBV9 to TRBJ1-3, with D possibly matching TRBD1 (5 bases). Trimming took 0 bases from V and 1 from J, leaving 11 bases between them. The germline V gene encodes CDR1 SGDLS and CDR2 YYNGEE. CDR3 length: 16 amino acids. The CDR3 loop reads CASSVAGGGSGNTIYF. CDR3 sequence (DNA): TGTGCCAGCAGCGTAGCCGGTGGGGGGTCTGGAAACACCATATATTTT.

V and J are TRBV11-2 and TRBJ1-6; tentatively, D is TRBD1 (5 bases). The length of the CDR3 is 15 residues. Looked up from germline, CDR1 is SGHAT and CDR2 is FQNNGV. V was pared by 6 bases and J by 0 bases, with 9 bases between. In DNA, the CDR3 is TGTGCCAGCAGGCAGGGAAGCTCCTATAATTCACCCCTCCACTTT. It codes for CASRQGSSYNSPLHF.

The gene calls are TRBV2 and TRBJ2-5; D uncertain. Germline lookup yields CDR1 SNHLY and CDR2 FYNNEI. V was cut by 7 bases and J by 2 bases, with 11 bases left in between. This CDR3 has 13 residues. The CDR3, as DNA: TGTGCCAGCACCCGCGGCTCTCAAGAGACCCAGTACTTC. Translated, it gives CASTRGSQETQYF.

The V gene is TRBV11-3, the J gene TRBJ1-1; 8 positions agree with TRBD1. This CDR3 has 14 residues. With 5 bases clipped from V and 1 base from J, the junction kept 3 bases outside the gene matches. Germline CDR1 and CDR2: SGHNT and YENEEA. The CDR3 bases are TGTGCCAGCAGCCTGGGACAGGCGAACACTGAAGCTTTCTTT. It encodes CASSLGQANTEAFF. The variable domain in full, completed from reference TRBV11-3 and TRBJ1-1, reads EAGVVQSPRYKIIEKKQPVAFWCNPISGHNTLYWYLQNLGQGPELLIRYENEEAVDDSQLPKDRFSAERLKGVDSTLKIQPAELGDSAVYLCASSLGQANTEAFFGQGTRLTVV.

The chain employs TRBV19 and TRBJ1-3, with TRBD1 matching 7 bases. The CDR3 is made up of 13 amino acids. V was pared by 9 bases and J by 4 bases, with 6 bases of the junction left unmatched. In germline, CDR1 is LNHDA, CDR2 SQIVND (reference sequence). The CDR3 spells CASQGVLGNTIYF. CDR3 bases: TGTGCCAGCCAGGGGGTGTTAGGAAACACCATATATTTT.

The V call is TRBV5-4, the J call TRBJ2-5; tentative D call: TRBD2 (5 bases). Germline V gene lookup returns CDR1 SGHNT and CDR2 YYREEE (reference sequence). V lost 3 bases and J 2 bases, leaving 17 bases between the germline ends. The CDR3 has 16 amino acids. CDR3 nucleotide sequence: TGTGCCAGCAGCTCCGGCAATAGCGTGTTACAAGAGACCCAGTACTTC. As protein: CASSSGNSVLQETQYF.

The rearrangement links TRBV7-8 to TRBJ2-7; a weak D match, TRBD2 (5 bases). The CDR3 length is 14 residues. V was shortened by 4 bases and J by 6 bases, with 16 bases between the two germline ends. The germline V gene has CDR1 SGHVS and CDR2 FQNEAQ. CDR3 in amino acids: CASSSPPTITEQYF. CDR3 sequence (DNA): TGTGCCAGCAGCTCCCCCCCGACTATAACCGAGCAGTACTTC. The complete variable domain, with remaining parts taken from reference TRBV7-8 and TRBJ2-7, reads GAGVSQSPRYKVAKRGQDVALRCDPISGHVSLFWYQQALGQGPEFLTYFQNEAQLDKSGLPSDRFFAERPEGSVSTLKIQRTQQEDSAVYLCASSSPPTITEQYFGPGTRLTVT.

This clone was counted between two and nine times. V usage is TRBV7-6 and J usage is TRBJ2-3, with TRBD2 identical over 13 bases. The CDR3 contains 17 residues. The germline V gene has CDR1 SGHVS and CDR2 FNYEAQ. V shed 2 bases, J shed 1 base, and the junction held 3 bases outside the gene matches. The CDR3 loop reads CASSLPGLAGGTDTQYF. The CDR3 nucleotides read TGTGCCAGCAGCTTACCTGGACTAGCGGGGGGCACAGATACGCAGTATTTT.

This clone was detected a few times. V and J are TRBV3-1 (or the pseudogene TRBV3-2) and TRBJ1-2, with a weak D call TRBD1 (5 bases). The V end was cut by 1 base, the J end by 8 bases, with 14 bases between. CDR1 LGHDT and CDR2 YNNKEL come from the germline V gene (reference sequence). This CDR3 is built from 14 residues. The CDR3 region is CASSQGRAGWGYTF. DNA for the CDR3: TGTGCCAGCAGCCAAGGCAGGGCGGGATGGGGCTACACCTTC.

The chain carries TRBV15 and TRBJ1-5; D is unclear. The CDR3 has 14 amino acids. Germline V gene data show CDR1 as LNHNV and CDR2 as YYDKDF (reference sequence). V was cut by 0 bases and J by 7 bases, with 10 bases left in between. The CDR3 DNA is TGTGCCACCAGCAGAGATGGGTCCGGGCAGCCCCAGCATTTT. The encoded protein is CATSRDGSGQPQHF.